This T cell receptor (beta chain) was recovered during a study of T-cell reconstitution after alpha-beta-depleted transplantation in children. In this sample, this clonotype turned up many times. Germline CDR1 and CDR2: ENHRY and SYGVKD. V dropped 4 bases and J dropped 0 bases, with 5 bases sitting between them. This CDR3 comprises 13 residues. The TCRbeta library incorporated unique molecular identifiers. TCRdb independently ran MiXCR on the PCR reads; one entry per CDR3 protein. This table holds 200,000 to 250,000 distinct CDR3 sequences, around 13% found once. The rearrangement uses TRBV10-3 and TRBJ2-3; no reliable D call. This TCR was recovered from a human donor who donated a stem cell graft to a child with acute lymphoblastic leukemia. The sample in question was PBMCs from the stem cell graft donor, obtained from the stem cell graft. The CDR3 region is CAISALSTDTQYF. For the CDR3, the DNA is TGTGCCATCAGTGCACTGAGCACAGATACGCAGTATTTT.